The entry that follows covers one TCR beta chain sequence. Systemic immunosuppression or a history of autoimmune disease excluded patients. The sample comes from a study of OX40 agonist ivuxolimab in advanced cancers. The CDR3 covers 14 residues. Sequencing used immunoSEQ multiplex PCR; TCRdb keeps in-frame clones, though not all of them. The sample includes nearly 85,000 clones, less than 90% of them seen just once. The source material was CD4+ or CD8+ T cells sorted from blood, sampled in a trial of the OX40 agonist ivuxolimab. The sequence derives from an adult with an advanced solid tumor such as melanoma, head and neck, liver or kidney cancer. The genes are TRBV21-1 and TRBJ1-5; the table's D call of TRBD1 was not tested on the DNA. TRBV21-1 is noted as a pseudogene. The CDR3 DNA reads TGTGCCAGCCGCTGTGACAGGCGCAATCAGCCCCAGCATTTT. This translates into CASRCDRRNQPQHF.